The clone carrying this T cell receptor (beta chain) is judged medium-sized (0.01 to 0.1%). Antigen: not known. Measured with immunoSEQ multiplex PCR; TCRdb has only the in-frame clones, and not every one. Here the sample spans fewer than 20,000 clones, around 74% being singletons. CDR3 length: 15 amino acids. Germline lookup yields CDR1 MGHRA and CDR2 YSYEKL. Trimming took 1 base from V and 3 from J, leaving 13 bases between them. This record belongs to a study of OX40 agonist ivuxolimab in advanced cancers. Across the study: Patients were dosed intravenously with ivuxolimab at 0.01 to 10 mg/kg every 2 weeks.

Regarding the study as a whole: Low normalized clonal expansion also occurred in some nonresponding patients.

This TCR was recovered from an adult with an advanced solid tumor such as melanoma, head and neck, liver or kidney cancer. The sequencing here drew on CD4+ or CD8+ T cells sorted from blood, taken in a trial of the OX40 agonist ivuxolimab. The rearrangement uses TRBV4-1 and TRBJ2-7, with a possible D match to TRBD1 (8 bases). The CDR3 sequence is CASSQATGDYYEQYF. CDR3 DNA: TGCGCCAGCAGCCAAGCGACAGGGGACTACTACGAGCAGTACTTC.